This T cell receptor beta chain was identified in a study of control samples from healthy donors and cancer patients. TCRdb's table, derived via immunoSEQ multiplex PCR, lists solely in-frame clones and lacks some. The sample records 150,000 or so clones, about 95% being singletons. Trimming took 6 bases from V and 1 from J, leaving 19 bases between them. The CDR3 runs to 16 residues. Germline loops: CDR1 MNHEY, CDR2 SVGEGT. The sequenced sample consisted of PBMCs. The sequence was obtained from a man aged 55-75 years with colorectal cancer. This chain links TRBV6-2 or TRBV6-3 with TRBJ2-7, with D perhaps matching TRBD1 or TRBD2 (5 bases each). CDR3 loop: CASSPPGTSPSYEQYF. As DNA, the CDR3 is TGTGCCAGCAGCCCCCCGGGGACCTCTCCTTCCTACGAGCAGTACTTC.